This passage covers 25 T cell receptor beta chains from one sample sequenced in a study of blood T cell repertoires in COVID-19. Only in-frame clones appear in the TCRdb table, and some are missing; sequencing was by immunoSEQ multiplex PCR. Here the sample spans some 70,000 clones, over 80% being singletons. The sequenced material came from peripheral blood. Receptors were obtained from a woman aged 55-69 years with acute or convalescent COVID-19.

The rearrangement uses TRBV5-1 and TRBJ1-2; D gene ambiguous. The CDR3 loop spans 14 amino acids. Germline CDR1 reads SGHRS; CDR2 reads YFSETQ. The germline V and J ends were trimmed by 4 bases and 4 bases, with 14 bases remaining between them. This CDR3 is CASSPDMTTYGYTF. The CDR3 DNA sequence: TGCGCCAGCAGCCCGGATATGACAACCTATGGCTACACCTTC.

The chain uses TRBV28 and TRBJ1-2; unclear D gene. Per germline, CDR1 MDHEN and CDR2 SYDVKM. Trimming removed 5 bases at V and 4 bases at J, with 11 bases between. This CDR3 has 13 residues. The CDR3 region is CASSINLSYGYTF. CDR3 bases: TGTGCCAGCAGTATCAACCTAAGCTATGGCTACACCTTC.

The chain is built from TRBV20-1 and TRBJ2-7; weak D call: TRBD2 (5 bases). V lost 6 bases and J 5 bases, leaving 11 bases between the germline ends. The CDR3 covers 11 residues. Germline CDR1 is DFQATT and CDR2 is SNEGSKA (reference sequence). This chain's CDR3 is CSAPGYDEQYF. The CDR3 bases are TGCAGTGCGCCGGGGTACGACGAGCAGTACTTC.

This sequence joins TRBV7-2 and TRBJ2-1, with TRBD2 identical over 7 bases. The V gene's germline CDR1 is SGHTA and CDR2 FQGNSA. V lost 1 base, J lost 4 bases, and 10 bases stayed unmatched. This CDR3 has 17 residues. The CDR3 nucleotides read TGTGCCAGCAGCTTAGGACGAGGCGGGGGAAATTACAATGAGCAGTTCTTC. Residues: CASSLGRGGGNYNEQFF. The full variable domain, in which reference TRBV7-2 and TRBJ2-1 provide the parts outside the CDR3, is GAGVSQSPSNKVTEKGKDVELRCDPISGHTALYWYRQSLGQGLEFLIYFQGNSAPDKSGLPSDRFSAERTGGSVSTLTIQRTQQEDSAVYLCASSLGRGGGNYNEQFFGPGTRLTVL.

This clone has more than one count but fewer than ten. The chain carries TRBV27 and TRBJ2-3; tentatively, D is TRBD1 (5 bases). Trimming left V 7 bases short and J 5 bases short, with 22 bases between. The CDR3 is 16 amino acids. CDR1 MNHEY and CDR2 SMNVEV come from the germline V gene (reference sequence). CDR3 amino acids: CASTHEGVRHKDTQYF. The CDR3 nucleotides read TGTGCCAGCACCCACGAAGGGGTGAGACACAAAGATACGCAGTATTTT.

The chain joins TRBV28 to TRBJ2-1; D is ambiguous. With 6 bases removed from V and 7 bases from J, the gap between germline ends came to 19 bases. Germline V lookup: CDR1 MDHEN, CDR2 SYDVKM. CDR3 length: 15 residues. The DNA of the CDR3 is TGTGCCAGCAGGAGTCTTGGAGTTTTTCGTAATGAGCAGTTCTTC. Translated, it gives CASRSLGVFRNEQFF. Supplemented by reference TRBV28 and TRBJ2-1, the full variable domain reads DVKVTQSSRYLVKRTGEKVFLECVQDMDHENMFWYRQDPGLGLRLIYFSYDVKMKEKGDIPEGYSVSREKKERFSLILESASTNQTSMYLCASRSLGVFRNEQFFGPGTRLTVL.

Written as DNA, the CDR3 is TGTGCCTGGGGGGCAGGGGCGAACACTGAAGCTTTCTTT. It yields the protein CAWGAGANTEAFF. J is TRBJ1-1 and V is TRBV30; TRBD1 might be the D (6 bases). In germline, CDR1 is GTSNPN, CDR2 SVGIG (reference sequence). V lost 5 bases to trimming and J lost 1 base, with 11 bases between them. There are 13 residues in the CDR3.

V and J are TRBV5-1 and TRBJ1-1, with D possibly being TRBD1 (5 bases). Trimming pared 1 base from V and 4 bases from J, leaving 11 bases between. Per the germline V gene, CDR1 is SGHRS and CDR2 is YFSETQ. This CDR3 spans 14 amino acids. The CDR3, as DNA: TGCGCCAGCAGCTTGCGATCCCAGGGCACTGAAGCTTTCTTT. Residues: CASSLRSQGTEAFF. The whole variable domain, filled in from reference TRBV5-1 and TRBJ1-1, reads KAGVTQTPRYLIKTRGQQVTLSCSPISGHRSVSWYQQTPGQGLQFLFEYFSETQRNKGNFPGRFSGRQFSNSRSEMNVSTLELGDSALYLCASSLRSQGTEAFFGQGTRLTVV.

The V and J genes are TRBV9 and TRBJ1-3; D possibly corresponds to TRBD1 (6 bases). V lost 4 bases, J lost 1 base, and 12 bases lay in between. Germline V lookup: CDR1 SGDLS, CDR2 YYNGEE. The CDR3 has 15 residues. Written as DNA, the CDR3 is TGTGCCAGCAGCCAGAGGGGGAGTTCTGGAAACACCATATATTTT. It is translated as CASSQRGSSGNTIYF.

This clone was counted a single time. The CDR3 spells CASSIRSGSVIETQYF. CDR3 nucleotides: TGTGCCAGTAGTATTAGGAGCGGGAGTGTAATAGAGACCCAGTACTTC. This chain connects TRBV19 to TRBJ2-5; 8 nucleotides agree with TRBD2. Germline-derived CDR1 and CDR2 are LNHDA and SQIVND (reference sequence). The CDR3 has 16 amino acids. V gave up 3 bases and J gave up 4 bases; unmatched junction bases: 10.

The V call is TRBV11-2, the J call TRBJ2-5; D not certain. This CDR3 region has 13 residues. The V and J ends lost 0 bases and 7 bases respectively, with 9 bases between them. Germline V gene sequence: CDR1 SGHAT, CDR2 FQNNGV. CDR3 bases: TGTGCCAGCAGCTTAGAAAGCTCTGGGACCCAGTACTTC. This translates into CASSLESSGTQYF.

A word on this clone: The junction differs from germline at one of its ends, possibly a read error. The chain uses TRBV2 and TRBJ1-5; no reliable D call. This CDR3 has 14 residues. CDR1 is SNHLY, CDR2 FYNNEI, per germline. For the CDR3, the DNA is TGTGCCAGCAATGAACTCGGTAGCAATCAGCCCCAGCATTTT. This codes for CASNELGSNQPQHF.

The chain uses TRBV5-5 and TRBJ2-5; D perhaps matches TRBD2 (6 bases). V was trimmed by 4 bases and J by 2 bases, leaving 18 bases between them. The CDR3 spans 16 residues. The germline V gene encodes CDR1 SGHKS and CDR2 YYEKEE (reference sequence). The CDR3 DNA reads TGTGCCAGCAGCATAAGACTAGGATCCCCTCAAGAGACCCAGTACTTC. Protein sequence: CASSIRLGSPQETQYF.

The V gene is TRBV5-1, the J gene TRBJ2-3; 8 bases line up with TRBD2. Trimming at V came to 0 bases and at J to 3 bases, leaving 3 bases not matched to a gene. CDR1 SGHRS and CDR2 YFSETQ come from the germline V gene. The CDR3 is 15 amino acids. CDR3 loop: CASSLVVAGTDTQYF. The CDR3 DNA sequence: TGCGCCAGCAGCTTGGTTGTAGCGGGGACAGATACGCAGTATTTT.

The J gene is TRBJ1-6, the V gene TRBV28; D not certain. The ends were cut back, 4 bases at V and 7 bases at J, with 5 bases in the middle. The CDR3 length is 12 residues. Germline loops: CDR1 MDHEN, CDR2 SYDVKM. For the CDR3, the DNA is TGTGCCAGCAGTTCCCTCAATTCACCCCTCCACTTT. Protein: CASSSLNSPLHF.

This clone was recorded a few times. The rearrangement links TRBV29-1 to TRBJ2-7, with 12 positions matching TRBD2. The CDR3 extends over 16 amino acids. Unmatched junction bases numbered 9, after V lost 3 bases and J lost 3 bases. Germline loops: CDR1 SQVTM, CDR2 ANQGSEA. Here the CDR3 DNA reads TGCAGCGTTGATAGGGGACTAGCGGGTAAGAGCTACGAGCAGTACTTC. Its protein product is CSVDRGLAGKSYEQYF.

This clone has a single count. The V call is TRBV19, the J call TRBJ1-3, with D unresolved. CDR1 LNHDA and CDR2 SQIVND come from the germline V gene (reference sequence). V was clipped by 6 bases and J by 4 bases, with 10 bases between them. The CDR3 runs to 13 residues. The CDR3 is CASSETRGNTIYF. The CDR3 nucleotides read TGTGCCAGTAGCGAAACCAGGGGAAACACCATATATTTT.

The V call is TRBV7-9, the J call TRBJ2-2; D is ambiguous. The CDR3 extends over 14 amino acids. Germline assignment: CDR1 SEHNR and CDR2 FQNEAQ (reference sequence). The V and J ends lost 5 bases and 0 bases respectively, with 7 bases between them. The CDR3 here is CASSGYSNTGELFF. The CDR3 DNA follows: TGTGCCAGCAGCGGTTACTCGAACACCGGGGAGCTGTTTTTT.

The chain couples TRBV3-1 (or the pseudogene TRBV3-2) to TRBJ1-1; 8 bases fit TRBD1. This CDR3 contains 17 residues. V was pared by 4 bases and J by 5 bases, with 15 bases of the junction left unmatched. CDR1 is LGHDT and CDR2 is YNNKEL in the germline V gene (reference sequence). In DNA form, the CDR3 reads TGTGCCAGCAGCCTGGGGACAGGTGTCACGAGGGGGACTGAAGCTTTCTTT. This gives the protein CASSLGTGVTRGTEAFF.

V and J are TRBV19 and TRBJ1-5; D ambiguous. The CDR3 totals 16 residues. V lost 1 base to trimming and J lost 6 bases, with 16 bases between them. In germline, CDR1 is LNHDA, CDR2 SQIVND (reference sequence). CDR3 in DNA: TGTGCCAGTAGTATAGCGGGTACCTTGAGACGTCAGCCCCAGCATTTT. It is translated as CASSIAGTLRRQPQHF.

The chain is built from TRBV4-1 and TRBJ2-5; D might be TRBD2 (6 bases). The V end lost 3 bases, the J end lost 0 bases, and 17 bases lay between the germline ends. The CDR3 is 17 amino acids. From germline, CDR1 is MGHRA and CDR2 YSYEKL. CDR3 nucleotide sequence: TGCGCCAGCAGCCAGATGCCCCATTGGGGGGACCAAGAGACCCAGTACTTC. Translating gives CASSQMPHWGDQETQYF.

The gene calls are TRBV19 and TRBJ1-1, with D uncertain. CDR3 size: 13 residues. Per germline, CDR1 LNHDA and CDR2 SQIVND (reference sequence). Trimming took 3 bases from V and 6 from J, leaving 11 bases between them. This CDR3 is CASSILGSPEAFF. The CDR3 DNA sequence: TGTGCCAGTAGTATCCTGGGCAGTCCTGAAGCTTTCTTT.

The chain joins TRBV19 to TRBJ2-1; TRBD2 agrees at 10 bases. This CDR3 is 16 amino acids long. V dropped 6 bases and J dropped 3; count of bases not matched to a gene: 8. Germline V gene sequence: CDR1 LNHDA, CDR2 SQIVND (reference sequence). CDR3 sequence: CASRHLAGGRYNEQFF. In DNA form, the CDR3 reads TGTGCCAGTAGACACTTAGCGGGAGGCCGCTACAATGAGCAGTTCTTC.

The chain recombines TRBV5-1 with TRBJ2-7, with unresolved D. The CDR3 consists of 12 residues. CDR1 SGHRS and CDR2 YFSETQ come from the germline V gene. V lost 4 bases and J lost 3, with 8 bases in between. The CDR3 spells CASSETFYEQYF. In DNA form, the CDR3 reads TGCGCCAGCAGCGAGACTTTCTACGAGCAGTACTTC.

This clone was counted a single time. The chain combines TRBV6-6 with TRBJ1-5; 9 bases map to TRBD1. J lost 2 bases, V lost 5 bases, and 4 bases had no gene match. The CDR3 totals 15 residues. Germline V CDR1 and CDR2: MNHNY, SVGAGI (reference sequence). Here the CDR3 reads CASSRGQGGNQPQHF. CDR3 coding DNA: TGTGCCAGCAGTCGGGGACAGGGTGGCAATCAGCCCCAGCATTTT.